This TCR beta chain was recorded in a study of cytomegalovirus exposure and HLA in healthy donors. Study-level background: An earlier analysis identified more than 90 million unique TCR beta sequences in approximately 190 million T cells. Notes on the study in general: According to reports, the classifier identified cytomegalovirus status with high specificity and sensitivity. Equally common other TCR beta chains were less clonally expanded than HLA-associated ones, a later analysis found. In an earlier analysis, in approximately 570 donors, most V segments appeared productive either ~90% or ~30% of the time.

A note on this clone: What it binds is not known. At one end, the junction sequence differs from germline, possibly due to a read error.

There are 18 residues in the CDR3. The germline gives CDR1 SGHDN, CDR2 FVKESK. Use of 60 Vbeta and 13 Jbeta primers characterized the PCR. Assay: immunoSEQ multiplex PCR; the TCRdb copy retains only in-frame clones and omits some. Of about 170,000 clones listed, approximately 76% were seen once; the top ten hold 5.4%. The chain is built from TRBV14 and TRBJ2-2; 7 nucleotides match TRBD1. This clonotype was obtained from a woman under 30 in good health and CMV-seropositive. Sequenced input: PBMCs. CDR3 region: CASSQLVGGKGGTEELFF. DNA for the CDR3: TGTGCCAGCAGCCAACTAGTTGGGGGCAAAGGGGGCACCGAGGAGCTGTTTTTT.